One sample yielded the 18 T cell receptor beta chains listed below, sequenced in a study of graft-versus-host responses after intestinal transplantation. Intraepithelial lymphocytes and lamina propria lymphocytes were released through processing of graft tissue. Profiling relied on immunoSEQ multiplex PCR, and the TCRdb table lists in-frame clones only, not all of them. The sample has 20,000 to 25,000 clones; around 81% are singletons. This specimen was ileum tissue, taken 12 days after intestinal transplant. The receptors were gathered from a human patient who received an intestinal transplant, so some T cells may come from the graft donor.

This chain joins TRBV19 and TRBJ2-5, with D possibly matching TRBD2 (6 bases). The germline V and J ends were trimmed by 7 bases and 4 bases, with 7 bases remaining between them. Germline V gene data show CDR1 as LNHDA and CDR2 as SQIVND (reference sequence). The CDR3 runs to 11 residues. CDR3 amino acids: CASMGGETQYF. The CDR3, as DNA: TGTGCCAGTATGGGGGGAGAGACCCAGTACTTC.

The V and J genes are TRBV5-1 and TRBJ1-2; D is unresolved. V lost 0 bases and J 6 bases, leaving 9 bases between the germline ends. In germline, CDR1 is SGHRS, CDR2 YFSETQ. This CDR3 contains 13 residues. CDR3 DNA: TGCGCCAGCAGCTTGGCGGGGTTCCATGGCTACACCTTC. Amino acids: CASSLAGFHGYTF.

The chain uses TRBV13 and TRBJ2-7, with 10 bases lining up with TRBD2. Germline assignment: CDR1 PRHDT and CDR2 FYEKMQ (reference sequence). V was clipped by 3 bases and J by 3 bases; unmatched bases: 5. This CDR3 region has 15 residues. CDR3 protein: CASSFERGGFYEQYF. The CDR3 bases are TGTGCCAGCAGCTTCGAGCGGGGGGGCTTCTACGAGCAGTACTTC.

The CDR3 here is CASSLDSRLSTGELFF. The CDR3 DNA follows: TGTGCCAGCAGCTTAGATTCGCGGCTATCCACCGGGGAGCTGTTTTTT. V and J are TRBV11-3 and TRBJ2-2; no clear D. The V end lost 0 bases, the J end lost 4 bases, and 12 bases lay between the germline ends. Germline CDR1 SGHNT, CDR2 YENEEA. The CDR3 length is 16 residues.

The V call is TRBV11-3, the J call TRBJ2-1, with 7 bases that match TRBD2. With V trimmed by 1 base and J by 14 bases, 8 bases remained unmatched. This CDR3 has 13 amino acids. The germline V gene has CDR1 SGHNT and CDR2 YENEEA. CDR3 sequence reads: CASSLVGSSGEFF. The CDR3 bases are TGTGCCAGCAGCTTAGTTGGGAGCAGCGGGGAGTTCTTC. Based on the CDR3 plus reference TRBV11-3 and TRBJ2-1, the full variable domain is EAGVVQSPRYKIIEKKQPVAFWCNPISGHNTLYWYLQNLGQGPELLIRYENEEAVDDSQLPKDRFSAERLKGVDSTLKIQPAELGDSAVYLCASSLVGSSGEFFGPGTRLTVL.

This clone has just one count. The chain has TRBV28 and TRBJ1-5; tentatively, D is TRBD1 (6 bases). Germline values: CDR1 MDHEN, CDR2 SYDVKM. CDR3 length equals 13 residues. Trimming took 5 bases from V and 6 from J, leaving 11 bases between them. In DNA, the CDR3 is TGTGCCAGCAGTGTCACAGGGAGTCAGCCCCAGCATTTT. It specifies CASSVTGSQPQHF. Combining the CDR3 with reference TRBV28 and TRBJ1-5 gives the whole variable domain DVKVTQSSRYLVKRTGEKVFLECVQDMDHENMFWYRQDPGLGLRLIYFSYDVKMKEKGDIPEGYSVSREKKERFSLILESASTNQTSMYLCASSVTGSQPQHFGDGTRLSIL.

This rearrangement joins TRBV5-4 to TRBJ2-7, with D maybe TRBD2 (6 bases). Germline V gene data show CDR1 as SGHNT and CDR2 as YYREEE (reference sequence). CDR3 length: 13 amino acids. The V end lost 4 bases, the J end lost 4 bases, and 12 bases lay between the germline ends. This CDR3 reads CASSGTPAYEQYF. CDR3 DNA sequence: TGTGCCAGCAGCGGGACTCCGGCGTACGAGCAGTACTTC.

This chain links TRBV19 with TRBJ2-5; a possible D gene is TRBD2 (7 bases). V was pared by 9 bases and J by 5 bases, with 22 bases between. CDR1 is LNHDA, CDR2 SQIVND, per germline (reference sequence). This CDR3 has 15 amino acids. CDR3: CASRPAGGPGETQYF. DNA of the CDR3: TGTGCCAGCCGGCCCGCCGGGGGGCCGGGGGAGACCCAGTACTTC.

V gene TRBV11-1 combines with J gene TRBJ2-3, with TRBD2 matching over 8 bases. The CDR3 extends over 16 amino acids. CDR1 is SGHAT and CDR2 is FQDESV in the germline V gene (reference sequence). V lost 5 bases, J lost 0 bases, and 7 bases stayed unmatched. CDR3 DNA sequence: TGTGCCAGCAGCCAGTTAGCGGGACGCAGCACAGATACGCAGTATTTT. The encoded protein is CASSQLAGRSTDTQYF.

The chain carries TRBV28 and TRBJ2-7, with a possible D match to TRBD2 (5 bases). This CDR3 is built from 14 residues. V gave up 10 bases and J gave up 7 bases, with 23 bases separating them. Germline assignment: CDR1 MDHEN and CDR2 SYDVKM. CDR3 region: CATNPGIGPGEQYF. CDR3 nucleotide sequence: TGTGCCACCAATCCCGGGATTGGGCCGGGGGAGCAGTACTTC. Using reference TRBV28 and TRBJ2-7 for the parts outside the CDR3, the full variable domain is DVKVTQSSRYLVKRTGEKVFLECVQDMDHENMFWYRQDPGLGLRLIYFSYDVKMKEKGDIPEGYSVSREKKERFSLILESASTNQTSMYLCATNPGIGPGEQYFGPGTRLTVT.

The chain links TRBV7-3 to TRBJ2-7; D remains unclear. CDR3 size: 13 residues. CDR1 is SGHTA, CDR2 FQGTGA, per germline. Trimming cost V 2 bases and J 7 bases, with 12 bases left between them. Here the CDR3 DNA reads TGTGCCAGCAGCTTAGCTTTCGGTCGGGAGCAGTACTTC. Residues: CASSLAFGREQYF.

This clone was counted between two and nine times. V is TRBV18 and J is TRBJ1-1; D is perhaps TRBD1 (6 bases). Germline CDR1 and CDR2: KGHSH and LQKENI. Trimming shortened V by 2 bases and J by 3 bases, and 7 bases separated the two germline ends. This CDR3 is 13 amino acids long. The CDR3 DNA reads as TGTGCCAGCTCACCAGGACAGTACACTGAAGCTTTCTTT. Translating gives CASSPGQYTEAFF.

V is TRBV29-1 and J is TRBJ2-7; possibly TRBD2 for D (5 bases). Trimming removed 6 bases at V and 1 base at J, with 13 bases between. The CDR3 covers 13 residues. Germline V gene sequence: CDR1 SQVTM, CDR2 ANQGSEA. This chain's CDR3 is CSVEGPDSYEQYF. The CDR3 coding sequence is TGCAGCGTCGAGGGCCCGGATTCCTACGAGCAGTACTTC.

This clone was picked up one time. The V call is TRBV4-1, the J call TRBJ2-6, with D uncertain. CDR1 is MGHRA, CDR2 YSYEKL, per germline. V gave up 1 base and J gave up 10 bases, with 8 bases separating them. CDR3 length: 13 residues. The CDR3 region is CASSQASRNVLTF. The CDR3 coding sequence is TGCGCCAGCAGCCAAGCGTCGAGAAACGTCCTGACTTTC.

The CDR3 loop is CATEARQGSSSYNEQFF. The CDR3 region has the DNA TGTGCCACCGAAGCGCGACAGGGGTCGAGCTCCTACAATGAGCAGTTCTTC. The gene calls are TRBV19 and TRBJ2-1; 8 bases are shared with TRBD1. The CDR3 consists of 17 residues. With 10 bases clipped from V and 0 bases from J, the junction kept 14 bases outside the gene matches. Germline V CDR1 and CDR2: LNHDA, SQIVND (reference sequence).

V usage is TRBV7-2 and J usage is TRBJ2-5, with 7 bases aligning to TRBD2. CDR1 and CDR2 (germline): SGHTA, FQGNSA. Trimming at V came to 5 bases and at J to 5 bases, leaving 14 bases not matched to a gene. The CDR3 is made up of 16 amino acids. The chain's CDR3 is CASSPPAGGRRETQYF. The DNA for the CDR3 is TGTGCCAGCAGCCCCCCCGCCGGGGGGAGGCGGGAGACCCAGTACTTC.

This clone has only a few counts. The chain links TRBV4-1 to TRBJ2-3, with 8 bases aligning to TRBD1. Germline V lookup: CDR1 MGHRA, CDR2 YSYEKL. CDR3 length equals 15 residues. J lost 6 bases, V lost 5 bases, and 10 bases had no gene match. CDR3 protein: CASSGQGNGRDTQYF. The CDR3 DNA follows: TGCGCCAGCAGCGGACAGGGAAATGGTAGGGATACGCAGTATTTT.

On this clone itself: A read error may account for a junction end that differs from germline. The chain is built from TRBV4-1 and TRBJ2-7; 9 bases line up with TRBD1. The CDR3 loop spans 15 amino acids. Germline CDR1 MGHRA, CDR2 YSYEKL. The CDR3 protein is CASSQPGTGTYEQYF. The CDR3 DNA sequence: TGTGCCAGCAGCCAACCCGGGACAGGGACCTACGAGCAGTACTTC.